The T cell receptor beta chain described here comes from a study of blood T cell repertoires in COVID-19. On the study more broadly: From T cells, B-cell-depleted T cells, or PBMCs came the material, which was cDNA or gDNA.

Under the authors' procedure: Scientists estimated how many nucleated cells there were by amplifying reference gene primers. Profiled with immunoSEQ multiplex PCR; TCRdb holds only in-frame clones, not every one. V and J calls and clone size are given by that table; D and trimming were obtained from the DNA. The sample records over 200,000 clones, more than 70% being singletons. CDR3 size: 16 residues. Germline CDR1 is SEHNR and CDR2 is FQNEAQ (reference sequence). V shed 5 bases, J shed 4 bases, and the junction held 10 bases outside the gene matches. This clonotype originated in a man at least 80 years old with acute or convalescent COVID-19. Sequencing was performed on peripheral blood. V is TRBV7-9 and J is TRBJ2-5; 10 positions match TRBD1. The chain's CDR3 is CASSLRVTGGGETQYF. The CDR3, as DNA: TGTGCCAGCAGCCTCCGCGTGACAGGGGGCGGAGAGACCCAGTACTTC.